The T cell receptor (beta chain) described here comes from a study of human T cells and chemical hapten exposure. Study context: Patch tests applied 0.01% DPC to the upper back, read at 6 days.

This clonotype came up a few times. This CDR3 is built from 12 residues. Germline V gene sequence: CDR1 SGHRS, CDR2 YFSETQ. V shed 1 base and J shed 10 bases, with 11 bases lying between them. TCRdb re-derived calls from the RACE reads in MiXCR, one entry per CDR3 protein. The data show some 79,000 distinct CDR3 sequences, about 10% seen once. As to time point: patch test 2, 6 weeks after DPC sensitization. Treatment noted: therapeutic diphenylcyclopropenone sensitization with weekly scalp DPC. Every patch test was put on after a blood sample was taken. The authors extracted total RNA from unfractionated whole blood.

The receptor's source is a woman aged 50 to 60 with alopecia areata. Some clones in this sample may be carry-over from other donors' samples. The input for sequencing was whole blood, taken in connection with sensitization to the hapten diphenylcyclopropenone (DPC). The chain combines TRBV5-1 with TRBJ1-1; perhaps TRBD1 as D (5 bases). CDR3 in amino acids: CASSLPGVGAFF. CDR3 sequence (DNA): TGCGCCAGCAGCTTGCCGGGGGTGGGAGCTTTCTTT. Full variable domain (missing parts from reference TRBV5-1 and TRBJ1-1): KAGVTQTPRYLIKTRGQQVTLSCSPISGHRSVSWYQQTPGQGLQFLFEYFSETQRNKGNFPGRFSGRQFSNSRSEMNVSTLELGDSALYLCASSLPGVGAFFGQGTRLTVV.